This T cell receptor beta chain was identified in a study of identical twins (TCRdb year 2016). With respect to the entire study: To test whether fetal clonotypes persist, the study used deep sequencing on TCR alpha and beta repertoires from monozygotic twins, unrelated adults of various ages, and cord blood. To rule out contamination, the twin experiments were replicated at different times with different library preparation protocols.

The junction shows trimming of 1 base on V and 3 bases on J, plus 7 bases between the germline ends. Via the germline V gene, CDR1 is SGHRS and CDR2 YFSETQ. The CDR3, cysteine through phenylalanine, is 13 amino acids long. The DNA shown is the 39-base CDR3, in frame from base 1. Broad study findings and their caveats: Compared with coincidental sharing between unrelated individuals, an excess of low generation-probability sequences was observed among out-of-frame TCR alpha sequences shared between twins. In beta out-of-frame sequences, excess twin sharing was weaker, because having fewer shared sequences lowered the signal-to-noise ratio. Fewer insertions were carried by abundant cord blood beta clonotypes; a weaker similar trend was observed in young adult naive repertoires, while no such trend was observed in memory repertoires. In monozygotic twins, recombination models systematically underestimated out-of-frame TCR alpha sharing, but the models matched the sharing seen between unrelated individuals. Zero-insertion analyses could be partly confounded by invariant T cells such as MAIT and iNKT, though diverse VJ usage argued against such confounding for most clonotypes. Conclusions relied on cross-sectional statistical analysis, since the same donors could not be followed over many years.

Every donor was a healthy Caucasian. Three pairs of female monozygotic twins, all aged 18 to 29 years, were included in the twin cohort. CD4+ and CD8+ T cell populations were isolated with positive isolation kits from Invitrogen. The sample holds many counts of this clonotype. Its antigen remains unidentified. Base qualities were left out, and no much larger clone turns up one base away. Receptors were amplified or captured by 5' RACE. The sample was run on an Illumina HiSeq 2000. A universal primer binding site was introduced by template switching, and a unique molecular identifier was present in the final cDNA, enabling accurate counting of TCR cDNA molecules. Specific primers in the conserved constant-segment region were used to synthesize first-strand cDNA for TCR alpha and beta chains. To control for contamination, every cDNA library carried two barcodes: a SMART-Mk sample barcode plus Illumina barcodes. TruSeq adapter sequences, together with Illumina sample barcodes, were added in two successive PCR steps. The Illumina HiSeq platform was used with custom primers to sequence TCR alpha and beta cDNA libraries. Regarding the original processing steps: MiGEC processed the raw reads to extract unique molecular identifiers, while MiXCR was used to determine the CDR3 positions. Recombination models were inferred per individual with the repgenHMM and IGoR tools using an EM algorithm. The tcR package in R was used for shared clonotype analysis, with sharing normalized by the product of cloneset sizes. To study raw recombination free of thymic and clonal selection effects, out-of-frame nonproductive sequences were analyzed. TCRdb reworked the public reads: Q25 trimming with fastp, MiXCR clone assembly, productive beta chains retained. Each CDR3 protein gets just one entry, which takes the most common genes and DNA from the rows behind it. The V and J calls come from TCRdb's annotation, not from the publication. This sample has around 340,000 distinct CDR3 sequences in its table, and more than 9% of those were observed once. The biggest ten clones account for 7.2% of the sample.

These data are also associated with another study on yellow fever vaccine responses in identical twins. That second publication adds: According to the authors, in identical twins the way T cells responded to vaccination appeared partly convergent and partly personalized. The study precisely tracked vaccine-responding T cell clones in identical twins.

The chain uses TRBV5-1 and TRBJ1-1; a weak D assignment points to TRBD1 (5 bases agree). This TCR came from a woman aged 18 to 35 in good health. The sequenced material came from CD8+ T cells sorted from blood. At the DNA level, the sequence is TGCGCCAGCAGCTTGCCGGGGGACACTGAAGCTTTCTTT. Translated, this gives CASSLPGDTEAFF.